One sample yielded the 28 T cell receptor beta chains listed below, sequenced in a study of blood T cells in healthy people across ages. It was with a sample-barcoded 5' primer and a J-beta primer mix that a second PCR of roughly 7 to 12 cycles was run. TCRdb itself ran the 5' RACE reads through MiXCR, one entry per CDR3 protein. The data show 1.8 million or so distinct CDR3 sequences, with more than 35% seen just once and more than 20% held by the top ten. Sequenced input: blood. All receptors derive from a human donor in good health.

This clonotype was observed a handful of times. The rearrangement links TRBV6-6 to TRBJ1-1; D not certain. V was cut by 7 bases and J by 1 base, with 19 bases left in between. Germline CDR1 MNHNY, CDR2 SVGAGI (reference sequence). The CDR3 spans 16 residues. CDR3 nucleotides: TGTGCCAGCATCCAACGGAGGTTACTGGGGAACACTGAAGCTTTCTTT. Amino acid sequence: CASIQRRLLGNTEAFF.

This clonotype turned up a few times. The chain has TRBV12-3 or TRBV12-4 and TRBJ1-1; 9 nucleotides line up with TRBD1. J was trimmed by 10 bases and V by 1 base; bases with no gene match: 7. The CDR3 sequence is 14 residues long. This CDR3 reads CASSLVGTGRTAFF. CDR3 bases: TGTGCCAGCAGTTTAGTTGGGACAGGGCGGACAGCTTTCTTT.

This clonotype appeared a few times. This rearrangement joins TRBV12-3 or TRBV12-4 to TRBJ1-2; 8 positions agree with TRBD1. The CDR3 extends over 13 amino acids. J lost 6 bases, V lost 3 bases, and 3 bases had no gene match. In nucleotides, the CDR3 is TGTGCCAGCAGTTTTCAGGGGGCCAATGGCTACACCTTC. Its protein is CASSFQGANGYTF.

The gene calls are TRBV2 and TRBJ1-4; D possibly corresponds to TRBD1 (5 bases). Germline-derived CDR1 and CDR2 are SNHLY and FYNNEI. The V end lost 4 bases, the J end lost 7 bases, and 13 bases lay between the germline ends. This CDR3 has 14 residues. Written as DNA, the CDR3 is TGTGCCAGCAGTGGCCCAGGGAAGGGTGAAAAACTGTTTTTT. Translating gives CASSGPGKGEKLFF.

The chain recombines TRBV7-2 with TRBJ1-1; a possible D gene is TRBD1 (6 bases). V was shortened by 10 bases and J by 4 bases, with 25 bases between the two germline ends. In germline, CDR1 is SGHTA, CDR2 FQGNSA. The CDR3 length is 16 residues. CDR3 sequence: CATAERAGVASTEAFF. The DNA of the CDR3 is TGTGCCACTGCGGAAAGGGCAGGGGTTGCCTCCACTGAAGCTTTCTTT.

This clonotype was recorded a few times. J is TRBJ2-5 and V is TRBV2; 8 bases map to TRBD2. The CDR3 totals 15 residues. The germline V gene has CDR1 SNHLY and CDR2 FYNNEI. Unmatched junction bases numbered 6, after V lost 5 bases and J lost 1 base. This CDR3 reads CASSIAGGLQETQYF. The CDR3, as DNA: TGTGCCAGCAGTATTGCGGGGGGACTCCAAGAGACCCAGTACTTC.

The chain employs TRBV7-6 and TRBJ2-5, with 10 bases aligning to TRBD1. Trimming took 5 bases from V and 1 from J; bases not matched to a gene: 4. The CDR3 loop spans 15 amino acids. CDR1 and CDR2 (germline): SGHVS, FNYEAQ. CDR3 in amino acids: CASSRWTGGQETQYF. The CDR3 bases are TGTGCCAGCAGCCGCTGGACAGGGGGCCAAGAGACCCAGTACTTC. The variable domain in full, completed from reference TRBV7-6 and TRBJ2-5, reads GAGVSQSPRYKVTKRGQDVALRCDPISGHVSLYWYRQALGQGPEFLTYFNYEAQQDKSGLPNDRFSAERPEGSISTLTIQRTEQRDSAMYRCASSRWTGGQETQYFGPGTRLLVL.

This clonotype showed up just a few times. The chain employs TRBV2 and TRBJ2-7; D is unresolved. Trimming shortened V by 9 bases and J by 2 bases, and 14 bases separated the two germline ends. The CDR3 has 13 amino acids. Germline V gene sequence: CDR1 SNHLY, CDR2 FYNNEI. The CDR3 bases are TGTGCCAGTAGTAACGACAATACCTACGAGCAGTACTTC. Its protein is CASSNDNTYEQYF.

The V and J genes are TRBV7-9 and TRBJ2-5; possibly TRBD1 for D (6 bases). Judging by the DNA end, TRBJ2-7 fits better; the J call may be wrong. Germline values: CDR1 SEHNR, CDR2 FQNEAQ (reference sequence). This CDR3 has 15 amino acids. CDR3 coding DNA: TGTGCCAGCAGCAAATACCGGCAGGGGCGGTACGAGCAGTACTTC. Translating it yields CASSKYRQGRYEQYF.

V usage is TRBV20-1 and J usage is TRBJ1-1; TRBD1 matches at 9 bases. Germline V gene sequence: CDR1 DFQATT, CDR2 SNEGSKA (reference sequence). The V segment lost 1 base and the J segment 6 bases; nucleotides outside the gene matches: 15. The CDR3 contains 17 residues. The DNA for the CDR3 is TGCAGTGCTAGAGGCCCCGGGACAGGGCGCCCTATGGCTGAAGCTTTCTTT. Residues: CSARGPGTGRPMAEAFF.

The gene calls are TRBV13 and TRBJ2-1; TRBD2 matches at 11 bases. Germline-derived CDR1 and CDR2 are PRHDT and FYEKMQ (reference sequence). The V gene end was trimmed by 4 bases and the J gene end by 7 bases; junction bases not matched to a gene: 12. This CDR3 region has 17 residues. CDR3 residues: CASSSSGGLAEWNEQFF. The CDR3 nucleotides are TGTGCCAGCAGCTCGTCAGGGGGACTAGCGGAATGGAATGAGCAGTTCTTC.

Ten or more counts support this clonotype. The chain has TRBV7-9 and TRBJ1-2; D perhaps matches TRBD1 (6 bases). Trimming took off 3 bases at V and 3 bases at J, with 11 bases between the two ends. This CDR3 spans 14 amino acids. The V gene's germline CDR1 is SEHNR and CDR2 FQNEAQ (reference sequence). This CDR3 reads CASSLMGAYYGYTF. DNA for the CDR3: TGTGCCAGCAGCTTGATGGGGGCCTACTATGGCTACACCTTC.

Only a few counts were recorded for this clonotype. This rearrangement joins TRBV5-1 to TRBJ1-2; D ambiguous. The CDR3 spans 13 residues. V lost 4 bases and J lost 5, with 12 bases in between. Germline V lookup: CDR1 SGHRS, CDR2 YFSETQ. Written as DNA, the CDR3 is TGCGCCAGCAGCATTTCCGCGACTTATGGCTACACCTTC. Protein sequence: CASSISATYGYTF.

This clonotype was counted at least ten times. One end of the junction varies from germline; a read error may be responsible. The chain uses TRBV5-1 and TRBJ1-2, with a possible D match to TRBD1 (6 bases). CDR3 length equals 12 residues. CDR1 and CDR2 (germline): SGHRS, YFSETQ. CDR3: CASSFQGYGYTF. The CDR3 DNA is TGTGCCAGCAGCTTTCAGGGGTATGGCTACACCTTC.

J is TRBJ2-5 and V is TRBV10-3; TRBD2 agrees at 7 bases. V lost 4 bases to trimming and J lost 5 bases; unmatched junction nucleotides: 16. Germline CDR1 and CDR2: ENHRY and SYGVKD. The CDR3 contains 17 residues. The CDR3 reads CAISGPGRQGGEETQYF. CDR3 in DNA: TGTGCCATCAGTGGCCCCGGTCGCCAGGGAGGGGAGGAGACCCAGTACTTC.

This clonotype was seen a few times. The CDR3 DNA sequence: TGCGCCAGCAGCCATTCGGCAGGGGAAGAGACCCAGTACTTC. This gives the protein CASSHSAGEETQYF. The chain has TRBV4-1 and TRBJ2-5; the D gene is possibly TRBD1 (6 bases). Germline V CDR1 and CDR2: MGHRA, YSYEKL. Deletions cut 3 bases from V and 3 bases from J, with 11 bases between. CDR3 length: 14 residues.

The chain employs TRBV4-1 and TRBJ2-5; TRBD1 matches 9 bases. Losses at the gene ends were 1 base for V and 5 bases for J; bases not matched to a gene: 11. Germline V gives CDR1 MGHRA, CDR2 YSYEKL. The CDR3 is 17 amino acids. The CDR3 DNA is TGCGCCAGCAGCCAAGGACCCGGGACAGGGACCCGGGAGACCCAGTACTTC. Translated, it gives CASSQGPGTGTRETQYF.

This clonotype was detected a few times. DNA for the CDR3: TGTGCCAGCAAGCTGGACGGAATTCAGGGTTACGAGCAGTACTTC. Amino acids: CASKLDGIQGYEQYF. This chain links TRBV6-2 or TRBV6-3 with TRBJ2-7; maybe TRBD1 (5 bases). Trimming took off 7 bases at V and 4 bases at J, with 20 bases between the two ends. Germline CDR1 and CDR2: MNHEY and SVGEGT. This CDR3 comprises 15 residues.

There are a few counts of this clonotype. The J gene is TRBJ2-3, the V gene TRBV1; TRBD2, the D gene given by the table, was not confirmed from the DNA. TRBV1 counts as a pseudogene. The CDR3 has 16 residues. DNA of the CDR3: TGCACCAGCAGCTGGGGACTAGCGGGGGAGGCAGATACGCAGTATTTT. Its translation is CTSSWGLAGEADTQYF.

The chain joins TRBV7-8 to TRBJ1-4, with D perhaps TRBD1 (6 bases). The germline V gene has CDR1 SGHVS and CDR2 FQNEAQ. Trimming removed 3 bases from V and 5 bases from J, with 13 bases in between. The CDR3 is 15 amino acids. The CDR3 region has the DNA TGTGCCAGCAGCTTCCAAGGGGGTGGGAATGAAAAACTGTTTTTT. Its translation is CASSFQGGGNEKLFF.

The sample holds a few counts of this clonotype. The rearrangement links TRBV20-1 to TRBJ2-7; 7 bases are a match to TRBD2. The CDR3 contains 14 residues. V lost 0 bases to trimming and J lost 7 bases; unmatched junction nucleotides: 9. Germline V gene data show CDR1 as DFQATT and CDR2 as SNEGSKA (reference sequence). The CDR3 bases are TGCAGTGCTAGAGAGTGGGAGGGTGAGGGAGAGCAGTACTTC. It is translated as CSAREWEGEGEQYF.

V gene TRBV7-2 combines with J gene TRBJ2-5, with D perhaps matching TRBD1 or TRBD2 (5 bases each). This CDR3 region has 16 residues. Trimming removed 5 bases from V and 4 bases from J, with 20 bases in between. Germline CDR1 is SGHTA and CDR2 is FQGNSA. The CDR3 sequence is CASSPQGGFTRETQYF. The CDR3 region has the DNA TGTGCCAGCAGCCCCCAGGGCGGGTTTACCCGAGAGACCCAGTACTTC.

The J gene is TRBJ2-2, the V gene TRBV7-9, with a tentative D call TRBD2 (6 bases). Germline values: CDR1 SEHNR, CDR2 FQNEAQ (reference sequence). Trimming took 4 bases from V and 1 from J, leaving 10 bases between them. The CDR3 sequence is 15 residues long. CDR3 sequence reads: CASSSGTRNTGELFF. The CDR3 DNA follows: TGTGCCAGCAGCTCCGGGACTCGGAACACCGGGGAGCTGTTTTTT.

The CDR3 spells CASTYRGLAGTDTQYF. CDR3 nucleotides: TGTGCCAGCACGTACCGGGGACTAGCTGGCACAGATACGCAGTATTTT. The chain carries TRBV7-2 and TRBJ2-3; 9 nucleotides line up with TRBD2. The length of the CDR3 is 16 residues. CDR1 SGHTA and CDR2 FQGNSA come from the germline V gene. The V and J ends lost 7 bases and 1 base, in that order; junction bases with no gene match: 9.

V gene TRBV10-3 combines with J gene TRBJ1-5; no definite D call. The germline V gene encodes CDR1 ENHRY and CDR2 SYGVKD. The CDR3 extends over 13 amino acids. V dropped 7 bases and J dropped 0 bases, with 7 bases sitting between them. CDR3 region: CAIKADSNQPQHF. CDR3 nucleotide sequence: TGTGCCATCAAGGCGGATAGCAATCAGCCCCAGCATTTT.

The V and J genes are TRBV29-1 and TRBJ2-1; D not resolved. From germline, CDR1 is SQVTM and CDR2 ANQGSEA. V shed 1 base and J shed 4 bases, with 14 bases lying between them. This CDR3 is built from 15 residues. The CDR3 nucleotides are TGCAGCGTTGAAGTCGAACTGAGACATTACAATGAGCAGTTCTTC. Protein sequence: CSVEVELRHYNEQFF.

The V gene is TRBV10-3, the J gene TRBJ1-2; no firm D call. CDR1 and CDR2 from the germline V gene are ENHRY and SYGVKD. This CDR3 has 15 residues. The CDR3 reads CVNSESAGSNYGYTF. The CDR3 nucleotides read TGTGTCAACAGTGAGTCGGCAGGCTCTAACTATGGCTACACCTTC.

This clonotype was seen a handful of times. The gene calls are TRBV20-1 and TRBJ1-1; D ambiguous. The CDR3 consists of 13 residues. V was cut by 3 bases and J by 1 base, with 9 bases left in between. CDR1 and CDR2 (germline): DFQATT, SNEGSKA (reference sequence). CDR3 DNA: TGCAGTGCTAGTTTGAGGCAGAACACTGAAGCTTTCTTT. This encodes CSASLRQNTEAFF.